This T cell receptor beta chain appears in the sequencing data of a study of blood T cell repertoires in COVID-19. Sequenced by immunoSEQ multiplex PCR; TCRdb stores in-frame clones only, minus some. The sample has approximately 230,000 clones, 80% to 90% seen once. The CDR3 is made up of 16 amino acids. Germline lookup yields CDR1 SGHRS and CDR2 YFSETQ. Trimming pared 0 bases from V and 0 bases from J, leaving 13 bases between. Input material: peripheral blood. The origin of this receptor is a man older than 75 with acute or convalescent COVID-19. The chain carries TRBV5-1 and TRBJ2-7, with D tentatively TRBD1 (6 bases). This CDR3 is CASSLAGQPSSYEQYF. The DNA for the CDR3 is TGCGCCAGCAGCTTGGCAGGACAGCCGAGCTCCTACGAGCAGTACTTC.